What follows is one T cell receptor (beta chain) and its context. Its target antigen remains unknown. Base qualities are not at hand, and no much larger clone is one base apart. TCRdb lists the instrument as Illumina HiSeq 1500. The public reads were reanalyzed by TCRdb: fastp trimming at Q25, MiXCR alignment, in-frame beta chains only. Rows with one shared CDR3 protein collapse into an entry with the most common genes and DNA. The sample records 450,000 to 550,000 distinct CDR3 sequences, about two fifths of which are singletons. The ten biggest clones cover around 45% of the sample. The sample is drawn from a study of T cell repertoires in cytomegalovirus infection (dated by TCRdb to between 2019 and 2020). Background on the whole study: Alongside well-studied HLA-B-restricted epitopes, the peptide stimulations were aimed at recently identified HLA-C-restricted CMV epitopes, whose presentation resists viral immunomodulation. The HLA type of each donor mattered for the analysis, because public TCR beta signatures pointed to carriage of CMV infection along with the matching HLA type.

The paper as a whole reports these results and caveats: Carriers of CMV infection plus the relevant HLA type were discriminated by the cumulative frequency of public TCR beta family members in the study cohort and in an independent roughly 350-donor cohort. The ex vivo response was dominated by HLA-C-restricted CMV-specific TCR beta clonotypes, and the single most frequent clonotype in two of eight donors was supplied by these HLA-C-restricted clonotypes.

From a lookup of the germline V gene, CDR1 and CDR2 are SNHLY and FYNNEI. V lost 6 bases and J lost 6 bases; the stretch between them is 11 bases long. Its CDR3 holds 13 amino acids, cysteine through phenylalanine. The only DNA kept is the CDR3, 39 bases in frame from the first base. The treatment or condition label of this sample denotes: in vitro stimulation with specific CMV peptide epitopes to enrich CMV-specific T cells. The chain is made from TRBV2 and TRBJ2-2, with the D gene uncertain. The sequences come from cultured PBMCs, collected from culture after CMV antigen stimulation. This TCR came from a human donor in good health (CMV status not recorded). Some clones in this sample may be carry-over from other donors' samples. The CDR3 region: CASSAQVAGELFF. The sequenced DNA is TGTGCCAGCAGCGCACAAGTCGCCGGGGAGCTGTTTTTT.